This T cell receptor beta chain was sequenced in a study of blood T cells in healthy people across ages. For the second PCR, which ran for roughly 6 to 12 cycles, a sample-barcoded 5' primer and a J-beta primer mix were used. Template switching added a 12-random-nucleotide identifier to every cDNA molecule. From the 5' RACE reads, TCRdb called clonotypes with MiXCR, one entry per CDR3 protein. The sample has approximately 1.5 million distinct CDR3 sequences, roughly two fifths seen once. This clonotype was seen only a few times. What it binds is unknown. Isolating PBMCs gave at least 6 million of these cells per sample. Overall study findings and caveats: Per million T cells, TCR beta diversity dropped roughly linearly as age increased. Among long-lived donors, naive CD4+ cells were more numerous and diversity higher than in aged donors.

Sequencing was performed on blood. The receptor's source is a woman under 30 in good health.

CDR3 in DNA: TGTGCCAGCAGCTTAGTGCAGGGGGCTGAAGCTTTCTTT. Its translation: CASSLVQGAEAFF. The genes are TRBV7-9 and TRBJ1-1; TRBD1 aligns across 7 bases. CDR1 is SEHNR, CDR2 FQNEAQ, per germline (reference sequence). V was pared by 1 base and J by 6 bases, with 2 bases of the junction left unmatched. The length of the CDR3 is 13 residues.